This T cell receptor (beta chain) is drawn from a study of T cell responses to AZD1222 COVID-19 vaccine. Points from the study as a whole: Females made up more of the donors, who were largely white British, and clonal diversity may have come out too low. Spike-wide coverage was observed for vaccine-associated CD4 TCRs, with dominant responses at 160-218 and 743-854.

V lost 4 bases and J lost 9; bases outside the gene matches: 12. The CDR3 extends over 16 amino acids. Germline CDR1 and CDR2: LGHDT and YNNKEL (reference sequence). Clones were sequenced by immunoSEQ multiplex PCR, and TCRdb holds only the in-frame ones, with some missing. The sample has 100,000 to 120,000 clones; around 90% are singletons. As concerns this clone: The antigen is not known.

The receptor comes from an adult in good health. The specimen was peripheral blood, collected on day 0 of AZD1222 vaccination. The rearrangement links TRBV3-1 (or the pseudogene TRBV3-2) to TRBJ2-1; 10 bases agree with TRBD2. CDR3 DNA: TGTGCCAGCAGCCTAAGTCATCTAGCGGGAGTGGCTGAGCAGTTCTTC. Its translation: CASSLSHLAGVAEQFF.